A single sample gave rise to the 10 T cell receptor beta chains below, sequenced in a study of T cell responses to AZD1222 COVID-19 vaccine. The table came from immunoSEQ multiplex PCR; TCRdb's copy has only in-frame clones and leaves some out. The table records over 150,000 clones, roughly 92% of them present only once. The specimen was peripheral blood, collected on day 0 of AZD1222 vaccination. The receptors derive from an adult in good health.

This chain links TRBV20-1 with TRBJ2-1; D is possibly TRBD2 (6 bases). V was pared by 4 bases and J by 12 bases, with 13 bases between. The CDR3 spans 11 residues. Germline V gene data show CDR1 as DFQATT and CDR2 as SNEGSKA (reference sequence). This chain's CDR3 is CSANGAEGQFF. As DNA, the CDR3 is TGCAGTGCTAACGGGGCGGAGGGGCAGTTCTTC.

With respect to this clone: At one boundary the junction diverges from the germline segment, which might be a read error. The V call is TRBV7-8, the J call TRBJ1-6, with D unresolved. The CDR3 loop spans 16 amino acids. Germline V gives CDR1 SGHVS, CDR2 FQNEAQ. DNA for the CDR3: TGTGCCAGCAGCACCGAGCCGAGGACTTATAGTTCACCCCTCCACTTT. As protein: CASSTEPRTYSSPLHF.

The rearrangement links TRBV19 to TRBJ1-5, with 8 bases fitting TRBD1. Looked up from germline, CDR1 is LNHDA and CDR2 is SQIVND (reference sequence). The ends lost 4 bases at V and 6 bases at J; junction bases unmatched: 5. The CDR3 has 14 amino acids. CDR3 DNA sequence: TGTGCCAGTAGTAGCGGACAGGGAGGTCAGCCCCAGCATTTT. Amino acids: CASSSGQGGQPQHF.

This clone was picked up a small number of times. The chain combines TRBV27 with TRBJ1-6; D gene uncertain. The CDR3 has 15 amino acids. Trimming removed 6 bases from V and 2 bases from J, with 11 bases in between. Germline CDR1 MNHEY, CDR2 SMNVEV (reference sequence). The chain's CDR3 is CASRRSTAYNSPLHF. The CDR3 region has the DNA TGTGCCAGCAGACGATCGACCGCCTATAATTCACCCCTCCACTTT.

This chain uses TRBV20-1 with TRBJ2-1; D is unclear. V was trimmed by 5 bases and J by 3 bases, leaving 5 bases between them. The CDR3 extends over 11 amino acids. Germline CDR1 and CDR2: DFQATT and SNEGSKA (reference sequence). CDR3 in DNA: TGCAGTGCTCTCCACTACAATGAGCAGTTCTTC. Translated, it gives CSALHYNEQFF.

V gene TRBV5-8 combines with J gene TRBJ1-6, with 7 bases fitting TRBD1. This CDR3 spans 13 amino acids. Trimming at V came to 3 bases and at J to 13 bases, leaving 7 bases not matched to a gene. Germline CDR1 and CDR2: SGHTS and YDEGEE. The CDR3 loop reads CASSSDRDYPLHF. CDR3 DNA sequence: TGTGCCAGCAGCTCCGACAGGGACTATCCCCTCCACTTT.

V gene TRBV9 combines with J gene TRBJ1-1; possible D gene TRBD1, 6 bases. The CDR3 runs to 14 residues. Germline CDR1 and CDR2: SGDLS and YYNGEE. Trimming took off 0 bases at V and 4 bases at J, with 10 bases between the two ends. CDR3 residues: CASSVEGGGTEAFF. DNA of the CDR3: TGTGCCAGCAGCGTAGAGGGGGGTGGCACTGAAGCTTTCTTT. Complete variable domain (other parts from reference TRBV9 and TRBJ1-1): DSGVTQTPKHLITATGQRVTLRCSPRSGDLSVYWYQQSLDQGLQFLIQYYNGEERAKGNILERFSAQQFPDLHSELNLSSLELGDSALYFCASSVEGGGTEAFFGQGTRLTVV.

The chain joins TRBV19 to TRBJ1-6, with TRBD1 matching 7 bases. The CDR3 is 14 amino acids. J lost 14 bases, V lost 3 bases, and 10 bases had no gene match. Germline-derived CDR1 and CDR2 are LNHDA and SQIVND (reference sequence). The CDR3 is CASSISTGRSALHF. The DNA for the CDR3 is TGTGCCAGTAGTATCTCGACAGGGAGGTCAGCCCTCCACTTT.

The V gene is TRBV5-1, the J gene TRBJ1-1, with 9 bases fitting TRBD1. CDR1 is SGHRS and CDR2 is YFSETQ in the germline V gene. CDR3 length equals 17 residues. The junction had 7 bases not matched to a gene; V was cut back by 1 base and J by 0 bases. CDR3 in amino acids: CASSLWGQGRMNTEAFF. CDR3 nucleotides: TGCGCCAGCAGCTTGTGGGGACAGGGCCGGATGAACACTGAAGCTTTCTTT.

CDR3 bases: TGCGCCAGCAGCCAATCAGACAGGGTCTGGGAGACCCAGTACTTC. Encoded protein: CASSQSDRVWETQYF. This chain uses TRBV4-1 with TRBJ2-5; 7 nucleotides line up with TRBD1. The V gene's germline CDR1 is MGHRA and CDR2 YSYEKL. V trimming: 2 bases; J trimming: 5 bases; junction bases outside the gene matches: 8. The CDR3 is 15 amino acids.